These 12 T cell receptor beta chains were sequenced from one sample in a study of immune evolution from preneoplasia to lung adenocarcinoma. Produced via immunoSEQ multiplex PCR; TCRdb's table is partial and in-frame only. Of several thousand clones in the sample, approximately 83% were seen once. The sample consisted of FFPE minimally invasive lung adenocarcinoma tissue. The receptor source for this set is a person between 65 and 80 years old with lung adenocarcinoma.

The chain couples TRBV11-3 to TRBJ2-2, with D possibly TRBD2 on 5 matching bases. V dropped 5 bases and J dropped 4 bases, with 8 bases sitting between them. The CDR3 loop spans 13 amino acids. CDR1 and CDR2 from the germline V gene are SGHNT and YENEEA. The DNA for the CDR3 is TGTGCCAGCAGCCCCAGCGGCACCGGGGAGCTGTTTTTT. As protein: CASSPSGTGELFF.

The J gene is TRBJ1-1, the V gene TRBV10-3, with 8 bases identical to TRBD1. Germline V gives CDR1 ENHRY, CDR2 SYGVKD. This CDR3 is built from 15 residues. V dropped 9 bases and J dropped 4; count of bases not matched to a gene: 13. The CDR3 DNA reads as TGTGCCATTCGCCCGACGGACAGGGCGGTCACTGAAGCTTTCTTT. Protein: CAIRPTDRAVTEAFF.

This chain uses TRBV9 with TRBJ2-5; possible D gene TRBD2, 5 bases. V lost 4 bases, J lost 1 base, and 20 bases lay in between. The CDR3 has 17 amino acids. CDR1 is SGDLS and CDR2 is YYNGEE in the germline V gene. The CDR3 coding sequence is TGTGCCAGCAGCTCCTCGGTTCGGGGTAGAGTCCAAGAGACCCAGTACTTC. Protein sequence: CASSSSVRGRVQETQYF.

The chain uses TRBV7-9 and TRBJ2-5; the D call may be TRBD1 or TRBD2 (5 bases each). This CDR3 has 14 amino acids. The germline gives CDR1 SEHNR, CDR2 FQNEAQ (reference sequence). V gave up 0 bases and J gave up 2 bases, with 7 bases separating them. The CDR3 region has the DNA TGTGCCAGCAGCTTAGCGGGGGTACAAGAGACCCAGTACTTC. Translating it yields CASSLAGVQETQYF.

The chain uses TRBV5-1 and TRBJ1-1; unclear D gene. The CDR3 runs to 13 residues. V was pared by 4 bases and J by 0 bases, with 7 bases between. Germline V gene lookup returns CDR1 SGHRS and CDR2 YFSETQ. CDR3 amino acids: CASSNSLNTEAFF. CDR3 bases: TGCGCCAGCAGCAACAGTCTGAACACTGAAGCTTTCTTT.

The rearrangement joins TRBV5-1 to TRBJ1-6, with 9 bases that match TRBD1. V lost 0 bases and J lost 10; bases outside the gene matches: 2. Germline assignment: CDR1 SGHRS and CDR2 YFSETQ. The CDR3 loop spans 14 amino acids. The CDR3 region has the DNA TGCGCCAGCAGCTTGGGGACAGGGGAATCACCCCTCCACTTT. Translated: CASSLGTGESPLHF. Together with reference TRBV5-1 and TRBJ1-6, the CDR3 gives the full variable domain: KAGVTQTPRYLIKTRGQQVTLSCSPISGHRSVSWYQQTPGQGLQFLFEYFSETQRNKGNFPGRFSGRQFSNSRSEMNVSTLELGDSALYLCASSLGTGESPLHFGNGTRLTVT.

The J gene is TRBJ2-6, the V gene TRBV15, with D perhaps TRBD2 (6 bases). The ends were cut back, 3 bases at V and 2 bases at J, with 8 bases in the middle. Germline V gives CDR1 LNHNV, CDR2 YYDKDF (reference sequence). CDR3 length: 15 amino acids. CDR3 bases: TGTGCCACCAGCAGGGGGGGAACTGGGGCCAACGTCCTGACTTTC. As protein: CATSRGGTGANVLTF.

About this clone: A read error is possible here, since a much larger clone lies one base away. This chain connects TRBV20-1 to TRBJ2-7; tentatively, D is TRBD2 (5 bases). V was cut by 5 bases and J by 8 bases, with 13 bases left in between. The CDR3 consists of 11 residues. Per germline, CDR1 DFQATT and CDR2 SNEGSKA (reference sequence). The CDR3 nucleotides read TGCAGTGCTGCGGGCTCGGGGAAGCAGTACTTC. Its protein is CSAAGSGKQYF.

The chain carries TRBV6-1 and TRBJ2-1; D is uncertain. CDR3 length: 13 amino acids. Per the germline V gene, CDR1 is MNHNS and CDR2 is SASEGT. V lost 6 bases to trimming and J lost 7 bases, with 13 bases between them. This CDR3 reads CASRVPGINEQFF. The CDR3 DNA reads as TGTGCCAGCAGGGTCCCCGGTATAAATGAGCAGTTCTTC.

This chain joins TRBV2 and TRBJ2-3; D is uncertain. V dropped 4 bases and J dropped 2 bases, with 10 bases sitting between them. The CDR3 sequence is 14 residues long. CDR1 and CDR2 (germline): SNHLY, FYNNEI. In DNA, the CDR3 is TGTGCCAGCAGTGTTGGCACAAACACAGATACGCAGTATTTT. As protein: CASSVGTNTDTQYF.

The gene calls are TRBV4-2 and TRBJ2-7; tentatively, D is TRBD1 (5 bases). Trimming stripped 0 bases from V and 0 bases from J, with 12 bases between. The CDR3 is made up of 16 amino acids. In germline, CDR1 is LGHNA, CDR2 YNFKEQ. CDR3 sequence reads: CASSQDKGRASYEQYF. The DNA for the CDR3 is TGTGCCAGCAGCCAAGATAAGGGCAGGGCCTCCTACGAGCAGTACTTC.

This clone was recorded only once. The V gene is TRBV27, the J gene TRBJ1-5; D perhaps matches TRBD1 (5 bases). V was trimmed by 4 bases and J by 3 bases, leaving 7 bases between them. Germline V gives CDR1 MNHEY, CDR2 SMNVEV (reference sequence). The CDR3 contains 13 residues. The CDR3 sequence: CASSSGFNQPQHF. The CDR3 DNA sequence: TGTGCCAGCAGTTCAGGGTTCAATCAGCCCCAGCATTTT.